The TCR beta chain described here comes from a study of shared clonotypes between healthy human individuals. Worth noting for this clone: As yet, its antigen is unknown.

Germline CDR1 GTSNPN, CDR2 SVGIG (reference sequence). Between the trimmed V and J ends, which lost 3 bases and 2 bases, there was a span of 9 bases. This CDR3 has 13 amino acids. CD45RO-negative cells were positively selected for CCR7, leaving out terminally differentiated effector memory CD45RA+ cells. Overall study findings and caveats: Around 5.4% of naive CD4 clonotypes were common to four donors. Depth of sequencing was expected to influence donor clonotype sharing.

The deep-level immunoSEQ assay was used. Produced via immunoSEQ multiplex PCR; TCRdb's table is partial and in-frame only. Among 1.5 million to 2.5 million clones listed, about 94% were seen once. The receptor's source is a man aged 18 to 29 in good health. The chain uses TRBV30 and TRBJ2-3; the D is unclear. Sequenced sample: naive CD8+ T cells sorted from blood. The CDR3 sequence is CAWRLRNTDTQYF. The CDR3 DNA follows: TGTGCCTGGAGACTAAGAAACACAGATACGCAGTATTTT.